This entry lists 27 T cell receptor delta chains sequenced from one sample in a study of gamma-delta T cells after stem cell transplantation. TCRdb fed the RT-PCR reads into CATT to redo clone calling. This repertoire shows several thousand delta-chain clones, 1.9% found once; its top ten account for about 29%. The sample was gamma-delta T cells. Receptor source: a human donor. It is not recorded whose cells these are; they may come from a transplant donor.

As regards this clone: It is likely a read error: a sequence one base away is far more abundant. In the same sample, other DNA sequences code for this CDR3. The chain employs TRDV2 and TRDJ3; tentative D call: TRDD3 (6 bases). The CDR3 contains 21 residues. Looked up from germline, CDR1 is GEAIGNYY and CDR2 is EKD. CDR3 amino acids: CACDTAERGRDNPWDTRQMFF. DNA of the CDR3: TGTGCCTGTGACACCGCGGAGAGAGGGAGGGATAACCCCTGGGACACCCGACAGATGTTCTTC.

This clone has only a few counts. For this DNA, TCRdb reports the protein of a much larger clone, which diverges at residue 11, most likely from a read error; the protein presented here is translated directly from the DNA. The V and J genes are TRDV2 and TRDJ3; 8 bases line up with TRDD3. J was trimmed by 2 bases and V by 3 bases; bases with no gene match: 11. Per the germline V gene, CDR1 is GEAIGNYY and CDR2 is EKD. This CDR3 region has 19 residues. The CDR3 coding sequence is TGTGCCTGTGACGTAACTGGGGGTCGGAGCGCCTGGGACACCCGACAGATGTTTTTC. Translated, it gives CACDVTGGRSAWDTRQMFF.

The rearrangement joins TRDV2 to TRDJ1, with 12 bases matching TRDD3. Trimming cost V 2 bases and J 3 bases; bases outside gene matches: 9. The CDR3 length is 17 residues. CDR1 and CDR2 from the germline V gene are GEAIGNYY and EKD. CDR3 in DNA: TGTGCCTGTGACATTCTACTGGGGGATACTAAGCCCGATAAACTCATCTTT. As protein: CACDILLGDTKPDKLIF.

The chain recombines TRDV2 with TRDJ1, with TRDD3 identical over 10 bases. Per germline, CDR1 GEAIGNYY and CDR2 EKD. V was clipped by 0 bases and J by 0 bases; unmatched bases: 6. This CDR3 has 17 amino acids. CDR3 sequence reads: CACDTVGTGGYTDKLIF. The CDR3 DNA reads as TGTGCCTGTGACACCGTGGGTACTGGGGGATACACCGATAAACTCATCTTT.

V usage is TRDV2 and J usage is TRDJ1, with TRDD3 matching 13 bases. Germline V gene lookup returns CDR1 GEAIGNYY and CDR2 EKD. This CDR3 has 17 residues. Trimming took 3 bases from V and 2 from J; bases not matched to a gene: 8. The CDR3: CACDPLLGDTQTDKLIF. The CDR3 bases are TGTGCCTGTGACCCTTTACTGGGGGATACGCAAACCGATAAACTCATCTTT.

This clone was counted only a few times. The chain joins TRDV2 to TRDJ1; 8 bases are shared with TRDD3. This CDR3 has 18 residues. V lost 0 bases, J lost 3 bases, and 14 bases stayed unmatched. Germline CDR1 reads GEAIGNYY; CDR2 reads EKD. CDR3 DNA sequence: TGTGCCTGTGACACCGTTTCCAGAGTGGGGGATCGGCCCGATAAACTCATCTTT. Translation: CACDTVSRVGDRPDKLIF.

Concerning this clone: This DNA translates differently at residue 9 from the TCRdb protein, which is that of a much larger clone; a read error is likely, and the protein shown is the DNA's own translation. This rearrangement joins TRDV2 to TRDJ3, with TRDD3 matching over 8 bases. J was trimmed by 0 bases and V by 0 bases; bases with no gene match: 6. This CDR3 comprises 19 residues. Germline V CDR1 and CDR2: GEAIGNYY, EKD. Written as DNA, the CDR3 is TGTGCCTGTGACACCACTGGGGGCGATAGCTCCTGGGACACCCGACAGATGTTTTTC. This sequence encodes CACDTTGGDSSWDTRQMFF.

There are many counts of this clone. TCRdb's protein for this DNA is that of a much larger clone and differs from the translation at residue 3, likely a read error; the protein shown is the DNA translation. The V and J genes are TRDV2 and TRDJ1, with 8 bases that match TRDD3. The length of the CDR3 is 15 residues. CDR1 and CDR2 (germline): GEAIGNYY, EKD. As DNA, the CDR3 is TGTGCCCGTGACACCGTCGGGCGGGATACGGGTAAACTCATCTTT. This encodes CARDTVGRDTGKLIF.

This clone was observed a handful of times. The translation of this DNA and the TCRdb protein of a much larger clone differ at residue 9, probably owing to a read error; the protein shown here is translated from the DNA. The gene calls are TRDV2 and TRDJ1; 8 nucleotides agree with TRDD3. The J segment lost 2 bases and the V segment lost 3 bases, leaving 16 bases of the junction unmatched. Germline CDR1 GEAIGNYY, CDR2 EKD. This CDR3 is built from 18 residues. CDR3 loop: CACDPAGGNGTRTDKLIF. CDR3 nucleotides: TGTGCCTGTGACCCCGCTGGGGGAAACGGGACAAGGACCGATAAACTCATCTTT.

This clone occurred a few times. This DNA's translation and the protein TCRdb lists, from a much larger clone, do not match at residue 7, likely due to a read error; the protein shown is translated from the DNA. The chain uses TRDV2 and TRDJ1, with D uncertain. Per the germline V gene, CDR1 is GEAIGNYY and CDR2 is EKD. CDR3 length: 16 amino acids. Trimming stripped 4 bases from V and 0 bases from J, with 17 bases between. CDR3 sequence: CACDPLWASNTDKLIF. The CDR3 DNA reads TGTGCCTGTGATCCACTGTGGGCCTCCAACACCGATAAACTCATCTTT.

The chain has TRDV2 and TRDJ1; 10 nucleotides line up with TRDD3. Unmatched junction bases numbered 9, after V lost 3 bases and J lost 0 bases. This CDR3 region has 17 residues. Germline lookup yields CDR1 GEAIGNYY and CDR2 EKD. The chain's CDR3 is CACDSVEGDTHTDKLIF. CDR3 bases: TGTGCCTGTGACTCCGTAGAGGGGGATACGCACACCGATAAACTCATCTTT.

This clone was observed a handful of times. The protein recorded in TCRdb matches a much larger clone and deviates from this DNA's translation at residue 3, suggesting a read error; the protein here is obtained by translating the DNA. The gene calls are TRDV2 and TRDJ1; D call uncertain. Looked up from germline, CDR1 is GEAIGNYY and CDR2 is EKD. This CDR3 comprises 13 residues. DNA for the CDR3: TGTGCCCGTGACCCTTTAAAGGCCGATAAACTCATCTTT. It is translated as CARDPLKADKLIF.

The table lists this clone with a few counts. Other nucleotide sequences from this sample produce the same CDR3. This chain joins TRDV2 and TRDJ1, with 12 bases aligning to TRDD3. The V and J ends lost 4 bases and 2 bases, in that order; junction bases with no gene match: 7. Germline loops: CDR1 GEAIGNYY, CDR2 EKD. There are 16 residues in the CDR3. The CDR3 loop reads CACDILGDTQTDKLIF. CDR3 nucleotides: TGTGCCTGTGATATCCTGGGGGATACGCAAACCGATAAACTCATCTTT.

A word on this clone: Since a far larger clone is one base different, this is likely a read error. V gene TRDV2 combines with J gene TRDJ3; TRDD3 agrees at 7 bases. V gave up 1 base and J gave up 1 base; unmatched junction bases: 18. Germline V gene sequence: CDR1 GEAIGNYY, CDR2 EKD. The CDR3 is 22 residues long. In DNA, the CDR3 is TGTGCCTGTGACACGGTTGAATATGCTGGGGGTGCCGCGTCCTGGGACACCCGACAGATGTTTTTC. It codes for CACDTVEYAGGAASWDTRQMFF.

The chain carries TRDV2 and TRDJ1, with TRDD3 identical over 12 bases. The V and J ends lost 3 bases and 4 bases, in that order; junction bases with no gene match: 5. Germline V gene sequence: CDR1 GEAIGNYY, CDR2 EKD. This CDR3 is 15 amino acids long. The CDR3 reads CACDGLGDTSDKLIF. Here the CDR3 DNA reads TGTGCCTGTGACGGACTGGGGGATACCAGCGATAAACTCATCTTT.

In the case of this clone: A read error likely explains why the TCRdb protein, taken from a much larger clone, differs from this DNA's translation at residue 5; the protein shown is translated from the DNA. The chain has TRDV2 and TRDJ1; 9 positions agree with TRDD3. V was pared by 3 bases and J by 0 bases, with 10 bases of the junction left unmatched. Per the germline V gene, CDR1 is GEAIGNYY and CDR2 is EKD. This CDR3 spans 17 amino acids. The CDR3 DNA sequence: TGTGCCTGTGACGTACTGGGGGACCTTCTTAACACCGATAAACTCATCTTT. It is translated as CACDVLGDLLNTDKLIF.

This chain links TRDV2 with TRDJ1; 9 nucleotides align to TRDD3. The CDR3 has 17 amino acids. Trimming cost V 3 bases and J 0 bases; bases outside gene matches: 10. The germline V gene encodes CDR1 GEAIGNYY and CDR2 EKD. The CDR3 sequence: CACDPLLGDFNTDKLIF. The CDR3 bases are TGTGCCTGTGACCCTCTACTGGGGGACTTCAACACCGATAAACTCATCTTT.

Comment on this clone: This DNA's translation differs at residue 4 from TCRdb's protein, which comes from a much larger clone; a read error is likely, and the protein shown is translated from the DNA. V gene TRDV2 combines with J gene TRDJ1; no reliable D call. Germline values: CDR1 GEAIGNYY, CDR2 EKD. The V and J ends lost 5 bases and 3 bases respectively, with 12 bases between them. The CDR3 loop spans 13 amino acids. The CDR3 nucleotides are TGTGCCTGTGGCGCCATCTCAGCCGATAAACTCATCTTT. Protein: CACGAISADKLIF.

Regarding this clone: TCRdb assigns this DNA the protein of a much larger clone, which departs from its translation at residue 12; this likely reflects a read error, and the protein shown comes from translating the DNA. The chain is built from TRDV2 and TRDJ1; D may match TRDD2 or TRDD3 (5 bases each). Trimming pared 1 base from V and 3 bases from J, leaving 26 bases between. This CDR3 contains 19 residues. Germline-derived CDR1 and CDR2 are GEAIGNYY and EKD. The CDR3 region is CACDTLLPTRGPRPDKLIF. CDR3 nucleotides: TGTGCCTGTGACACTCTGCTTCCAACCCGGGGACCTCGTCCCGATAAACTCATCTTT.

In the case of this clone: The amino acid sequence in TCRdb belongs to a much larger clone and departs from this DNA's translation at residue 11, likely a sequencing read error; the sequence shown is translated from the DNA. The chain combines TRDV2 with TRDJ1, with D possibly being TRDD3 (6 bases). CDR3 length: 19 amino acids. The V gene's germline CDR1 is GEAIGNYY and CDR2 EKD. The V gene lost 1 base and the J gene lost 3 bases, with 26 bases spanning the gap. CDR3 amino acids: CACDTVAGDPHPTPDKLIF. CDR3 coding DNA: TGTGCCTGTGACACAGTGGCTGGGGACCCGCATCCAACACCCGATAAACTCATCTTT.

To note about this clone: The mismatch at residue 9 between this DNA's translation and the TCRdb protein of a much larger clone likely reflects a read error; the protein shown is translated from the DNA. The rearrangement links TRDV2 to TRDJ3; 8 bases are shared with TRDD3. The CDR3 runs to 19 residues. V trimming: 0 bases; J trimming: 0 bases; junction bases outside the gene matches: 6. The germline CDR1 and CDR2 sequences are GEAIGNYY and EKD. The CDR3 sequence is CACDTTGGHSSWDTRQMFF. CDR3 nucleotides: TGTGCCTGTGACACCACTGGGGGCCATAGCTCCTGGGACACCCGACAGATGTTTTTC.

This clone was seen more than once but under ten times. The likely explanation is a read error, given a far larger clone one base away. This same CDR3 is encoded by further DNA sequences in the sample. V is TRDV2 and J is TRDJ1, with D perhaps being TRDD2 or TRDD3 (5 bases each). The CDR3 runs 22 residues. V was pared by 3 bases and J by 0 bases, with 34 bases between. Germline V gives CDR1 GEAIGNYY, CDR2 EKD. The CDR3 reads CACDPLPNLLGRTLGNTDKLIF. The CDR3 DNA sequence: TGTGCCTGTGACCCGCTTCCAAATCTGCTGGGTCGAACCCTTGGTAACACCGATAAACTCATCTTT.

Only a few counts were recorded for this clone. The CDR3 region has the DNA TGTGCCTGTGACACCCTCGGGGGATCGAGAACCGATAAACTCATCTTT. Its protein product is CACDTLGGSRTDKLIF. The chain joins TRDV2 to TRDJ1, with 7 bases identical to TRDD3. The CDR3 loop spans 16 amino acids. V shed 0 bases and J 2 bases; nucleotides not matched to a gene: 8. CDR1 and CDR2 from the germline V gene are GEAIGNYY and EKD.

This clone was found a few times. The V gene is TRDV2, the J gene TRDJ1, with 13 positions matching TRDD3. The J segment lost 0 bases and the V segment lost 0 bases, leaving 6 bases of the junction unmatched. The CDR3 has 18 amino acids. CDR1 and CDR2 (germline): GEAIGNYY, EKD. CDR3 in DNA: TGTGCCTGTGACACCTTACTGGGGGATACGCCTAACACCGATAAACTCATCTTT. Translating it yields CACDTLLGDTPNTDKLIF.

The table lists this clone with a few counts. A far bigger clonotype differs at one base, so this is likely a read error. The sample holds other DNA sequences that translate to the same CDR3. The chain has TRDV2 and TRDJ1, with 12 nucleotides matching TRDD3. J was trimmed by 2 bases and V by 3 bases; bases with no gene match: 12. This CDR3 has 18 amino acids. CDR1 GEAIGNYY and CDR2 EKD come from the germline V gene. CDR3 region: CACDPAGGYGTRTDKLIF. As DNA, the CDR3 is TGTGCCTGTGACCCCGCTGGGGGATACGGGACGAGGACCGATAAACTCATCTTT.

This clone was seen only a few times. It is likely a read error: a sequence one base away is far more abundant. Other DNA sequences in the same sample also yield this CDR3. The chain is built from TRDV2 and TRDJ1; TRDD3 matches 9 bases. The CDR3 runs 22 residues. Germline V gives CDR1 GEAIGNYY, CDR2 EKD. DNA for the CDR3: TGTGCCTGTGACACGATGCTGTCACGGCCTGACGCTGGGGATACGCAGTCCGACAAACTCATCTTT. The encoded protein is CACDTMLSRPDAGDTQSDKLIF.

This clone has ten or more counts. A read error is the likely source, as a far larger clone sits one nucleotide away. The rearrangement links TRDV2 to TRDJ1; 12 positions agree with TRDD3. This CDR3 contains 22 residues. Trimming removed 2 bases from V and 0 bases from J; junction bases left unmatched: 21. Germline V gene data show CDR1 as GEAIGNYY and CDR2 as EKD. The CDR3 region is CACDILGDTRDRKDVHTDKLIF. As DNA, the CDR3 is TGTGCCTGTGACATTCTGGGGGATACGCGGGACCGCAAGGACGTTCACACCGATAAACTCATCTTT.